Following are 26 T cell receptor beta chains from one sample sequenced in a study of T cells in Graves' hyperthyroidism and ophthalmopathy. Researchers amplified the TCR beta CDR3 regions from RNA transcripts. First-round RT-PCR with HTBI primers amplified the TCR CDR3 region. TCRdb re-called the multiplex PCR reads through MiXCR, storing one row per CDR3 protein. The table records under 500,000 distinct CDR3 sequences, more than 12% of them present only once. Sequencing was done on a sample of blood. Receptors were obtained from a man aged 50 or older with Graves' ophthalmopathy.

This clonotype was counted ten times or more. V is TRBV28 and J is TRBJ1-2, with D possibly matching TRBD1 (6 bases). Germline CDR1 MDHEN, CDR2 SYDVKM. This CDR3 has 13 residues. V lost 7 bases to trimming and J lost 2 bases, with 11 bases between them. In DNA, the CDR3 is TGTGCCAGCACCCCCGGGACAAACTATGGCTACACCTTC. Amino acid sequence: CASTPGTNYGYTF.

This rearrangement joins TRBV27 to TRBJ1-2, with D maybe TRBD1 (5 bases). Trimming took 7 bases from V and 8 from J, leaving 23 bases between them. This CDR3 has 15 amino acids. Germline V CDR1 and CDR2: MNHEY, SMNVEV (reference sequence). As DNA, the CDR3 is TGTGCCAGCACCCGAACGGGGGACCCTGTCCGGGGCTACACCTTC. Its translation is CASTRTGDPVRGYTF.

This clonotype turned up a few times. The J gene is TRBJ2-7, the V gene TRBV7-9; D tentatively fits TRBD1 or TRBD2 (5 bases each). The CDR3 consists of 13 residues. Trimming removed 0 bases from V and 6 bases from J, with 9 bases in between. Germline CDR1 and CDR2: SEHNR and FQNEAQ (reference sequence). The CDR3 DNA is TGTGCCAGCAGCTTAGCGGGACCGAGCGAGCAGTACTTC. Protein: CASSLAGPSEQYF. Supplemented by reference TRBV7-9 and TRBJ2-7, the full variable domain reads DTGVSQNPRHKITKRGQNVTFRCDPISEHNRLYWYRQTLGQGPEFLTYFQNEAQLEKSRLLSDRFSAERPKGSFSTLEIQRTEQGDSAMYLCASSLAGPSEQYFGPGTRLTVT.

This chain links TRBV30 with TRBJ1-1; D not certain. From germline, CDR1 is GTSNPN and CDR2 SVGIG (reference sequence). V shed 1 base and J shed 0 bases, with 9 bases lying between them. The CDR3 loop spans 14 amino acids. The CDR3 loop reads CAWSALSVNTEAFF. CDR3 bases: TGTGCCTGGAGTGCATTAAGCGTGAACACTGAAGCTTTCTTT. The full variable domain, in which reference TRBV30 and TRBJ1-1 provide the parts outside the CDR3, is SQTIHQWPATLVQPVGSPLSLECTVEGTSNPNLYWYRQAAGRGLQLLFYSVGIGQISSEVPQNLSASRPQDRQFILSSKKLLLSDSGFYLCAWSALSVNTEAFFGQGTRLTVV.

There are many counts of this clonotype. The chain couples TRBV2 to TRBJ2-3, with TRBD2 matching over 14 bases. This CDR3 comprises 16 residues. V was clipped by 6 bases and J by 2 bases; unmatched bases: 4. The germline V gene has CDR1 SNHLY and CDR2 FYNNEI. CDR3 DNA: TGTGCCAGCAGCGAGACTAGCGGGAGGGCCACAGATACGCAGTATTTT. This gives the protein CASSETSGRATDTQYF.

This clonotype was seen ten or more times. The chain carries TRBV3-1 and TRBJ2-1; D is uncertain. Germline V gives CDR1 LGHDT, CDR2 YNNKEL (reference sequence). V lost 1 base and J 4 bases, leaving 14 bases between the germline ends. This CDR3 is 16 amino acids long. The CDR3 is CASSQGNPIPYNEQFF. DNA of the CDR3: TGTGCCAGCAGCCAAGGGAACCCAATCCCATACAATGAGCAGTTCTTC.

CDR3 loop: CSVLDRGIGQPQHF. CDR3 DNA sequence: TGCAGCGTTCTAGACAGGGGGATAGGACAGCCCCAGCATTTT. The V and J genes are TRBV29-1 and TRBJ1-5; 9 bases agree with TRBD1. J lost 7 bases, V lost 5 bases, and 9 bases had no gene match. The CDR3 loop spans 14 amino acids. Germline V gene data show CDR1 as SQVTM and CDR2 as ANQGSEA. Looking up the rest from reference TRBV29-1 and TRBJ1-5 gives the full variable domain: SAVISQKPSRDICQRGTSLTIQCQVDSQVTMMFWYRQQPGQSLTLIATANQGSEATYESGFVIDKFPISRPNLTFSTLTVSNMSPEDSSIYLCSVLDRGIGQPQHFGDGTRLSIL.

Ten or more counts support this clonotype. This chain connects TRBV12-5 to TRBJ2-3; D remains ambiguous. CDR1 and CDR2 from the germline V gene are LGHNT and FRNRAP. The CDR3 consists of 15 residues. The germline V and J ends were trimmed by 6 bases and 0 bases, with 13 bases remaining between them. CDR3 DNA sequence: TGTGCTAGTGGCCTTGAAGCTCTGAGCACAGATACGCAGTATTTT. Its translation: CASGLEALSTDTQYF.

The sample holds many counts of this clonotype. The chain combines TRBV6-1 with TRBJ2-7; 9 nucleotides line up with TRBD1. Trimming cost V 5 bases and J 9 bases; bases outside gene matches: 17. The CDR3 sequence is 16 residues long. Germline V gene sequence: CDR1 MNHNS, CDR2 SASEGT. The CDR3 coding sequence is TGTGCCAGCAGTTTTCCACCCACCGGGACAGGGACGTGGCAGTACTTC. Its protein is CASSFPPTGTGTWQYF.

This clonotype was recorded many times. The chain is built from TRBV6-6 and TRBJ1-1; a possible D gene is TRBD1 (6 bases). CDR3 size: 14 residues. The V gene lost 0 bases and the J gene lost 7 bases, with 12 bases spanning the gap. Germline loops: CDR1 MNHNY, CDR2 SVGAGI (reference sequence). The CDR3 DNA is TGTGCCAGCAGTTACTCTGAAGGGGGGTATGAAGCTTTCTTT. Protein sequence: CASSYSEGGYEAFF.

This clonotype was detected ten times or more. The chain combines TRBV14 with TRBJ2-7; D gene unclear. V was shortened by 4 bases and J by 3 bases, with 7 bases between the two germline ends. Germline values: CDR1 SGHDN, CDR2 FVKESK. The CDR3 sequence is 12 residues long. The CDR3, as DNA: TGTGCCAGCAGCCGAGAGTACTACGAGCAGTACTTC. Translating gives CASSREYYEQYF.

The rearrangement links TRBV15 to TRBJ2-5, with D possibly TRBD2 on 6 matching bases. The CDR3 spans 15 residues. Trimming took off 1 base at V and 0 bases at J, with 9 bases between the two ends. CDR1 is LNHNV and CDR2 is YYDKDF in the germline V gene (reference sequence). The DNA for the CDR3 is TGTGCCACCAGCAGAGGAGGGAGGTACCAAGAGACCCAGTACTTC. It codes for CATSRGGRYQETQYF.

This chain links TRBV13 with TRBJ2-7; 10 bases fit TRBD2. The trim removed 6 bases at V and 6 bases at J, leaving 11 bases unmatched. CDR1 and CDR2 (germline): PRHDT, FYEKMQ (reference sequence). The CDR3 contains 15 residues. The CDR3: CASSFRGLASREQYF. The CDR3 nucleotides read TGTGCCAGCAGTTTTCGGGGACTAGCGTCTCGCGAGCAGTACTTC.

In this sample, this clonotype turned up many times. The V and J genes are TRBV20-1 and TRBJ2-1; unclear D gene. The CDR3 runs 13 residues. Trimming took 5 bases from V and 3 from J, leaving 11 bases between them. Germline loops: CDR1 DFQATT, CDR2 SNEGSKA (reference sequence). This CDR3 is CSAPGGGYNEQFF. The CDR3 nucleotides read TGCAGTGCTCCCGGTGGTGGCTACAATGAGCAGTTCTTC.

In its sample, this clonotype was seen many times. The J gene is TRBJ2-2, the V gene TRBV27, with D possibly TRBD1 on 5 matching bases. The germline CDR1 and CDR2 sequences are MNHEY and SMNVEV (reference sequence). This CDR3 comprises 16 residues. Trimming stripped 5 bases from V and 0 bases from J, with 13 bases between. CDR3 protein: CASSVLKTANTGELFF. CDR3 in DNA: TGTGCCAGCAGTGTCCTAAAGACAGCGAACACCGGGGAGCTGTTTTTT.

This clonotype has a count of ten or more. The chain employs TRBV5-1 and TRBJ2-7, with D perhaps matching TRBD2 (5 bases). V was trimmed by 2 bases and J by 8 bases, leaving 14 bases between them. The germline CDR1 and CDR2 sequences are SGHRS and YFSETQ. The CDR3 is made up of 13 amino acids. The CDR3 DNA follows: TGCGCCAGCAGCTTCGGGCGAGCTAGCCAGCAGTACTTC. Its translation: CASSFGRASQQYF.

There are many counts of this clonotype. V is TRBV2 and J is TRBJ2-2; TRBD2 matches 11 bases. The germline V gene encodes CDR1 SNHLY and CDR2 FYNNEI. The CDR3 has 16 amino acids. J was trimmed by 4 bases and V by 3 bases; bases with no gene match: 4. The CDR3 region is CASSELAGGLTGELFF. The DNA for the CDR3 is TGTGCCAGCAGTGAGTTAGCGGGAGGGCTCACCGGGGAGCTGTTTTTT.

V gene TRBV29-1 combines with J gene TRBJ1-3; a possible D gene is TRBD1 (6 bases). CDR3 length: 13 amino acids. In germline, CDR1 is SQVTM, CDR2 ANQGSEA. Trimming took 6 bases from V and 4 from J, leaving 13 bases between them. CDR3 protein: CSVATGSGNTIYF. For the CDR3, the DNA is TGCAGCGTCGCAACAGGGTCCGGAAACACCATATATTTT.

Comments on this clonotype: Just one base apart from a much larger clone, this may be a read error. The chain is built from TRBV9 and TRBJ1-2; D unresolved. The CDR3 is 13 amino acids. The V and J ends lost 10 bases and 5 bases respectively, with 18 bases between them. Looked up from germline, CDR1 is SGDLS and CDR2 is YYNGEE. This CDR3 reads CAGNPGSHYGYTF. In DNA, the CDR3 is TGTGCCGGCAACCCGGGGTCGCATTATGGCTACACCTTC. Full variable domain (missing parts from reference TRBV9 and TRBJ1-2): DSGVTQTPKHLITATGQRVTLRCSPRSGDLSVYWYQQSLDQGLQFLIQYYNGEERAKGNILERFSAQQFPDLHSELNLSSLELGDSALYFCAGNPGSHYGYTFGSGTRLTVV.

On this clonotype itself: Compared with germline, one end of the junction differs, possibly owing to a read error. This chain joins TRBV28 and TRBJ2-7; TRBD2 matches at 11 bases. Germline lookup yields CDR1 MDHEN and CDR2 SYDVKM. This CDR3 spans 14 amino acids. The CDR3 DNA reads TGTGTCAGCAGCCCGGGACTAGCGGCCTACGAGCAGTACTTC. This sequence encodes CVSSPGLAAYEQYF.

This clonotype turned up a few times. This may be a read error: a much more frequent sequence differs by one nucleotide. The chain links TRBV3-1 to TRBJ1-5; D remains ambiguous. V shed 0 bases and J shed 6 bases, with 12 bases lying between them. This CDR3 spans 15 amino acids. CDR1 is LGHDT and CDR2 is YNNKEL in the germline V gene (reference sequence). CDR3 in DNA: TGTGCCAGCAGCCAAGATACATCCCCTTTTCAGCCCCAGCATTTT. As protein: CASSQDTSPFQPQHF.

The chain is built from TRBV5-1 and TRBJ2-5; 7 nucleotides align to TRBD2. Losses at the gene ends were 1 base for V and 5 bases for J; bases not matched to a gene: 5. The CDR3 totals 14 residues. CDR1 is SGHRS, CDR2 YFSETQ, per germline. CDR3 amino acids: CASSLQQGGETQYF. CDR3 nucleotide sequence: TGCGCCAGCAGCTTGCAGCAGGGAGGGGAGACCCAGTACTTC.

In this sample, this clonotype turned up a few times. The chain uses TRBV24-1 and TRBJ1-2, with D unclear. This CDR3 has 13 amino acids. Germline-derived CDR1 and CDR2 are KGHDR and SFDVKD. V lost 4 bases to trimming and J lost 7 bases, with 12 bases between them. CDR3 loop: CATSDTGPSGYTF. CDR3 coding DNA: TGTGCCACCAGTGACACCGGCCCGTCTGGCTACACCTTC.

This clonotype was found many times. This chain joins TRBV12-3 or TRBV12-4 and TRBJ1-5; D is perhaps TRBD1 (6 bases). V lost 8 bases, J lost 0 bases, and 8 bases lay in between. The CDR3 runs 13 residues. CDR3 sequence reads: CASGRGSNQPQHF. CDR3 DNA sequence: TGTGCCAGCGGCAGGGGTAGCAATCAGCCCCAGCATTTT.

The V gene is TRBV18, the J gene TRBJ2-2; 7 bases fit TRBD1. Germline V gene sequence: CDR1 KGHSH, CDR2 LQKENI. V trimming: 3 bases; J trimming: 4 bases; junction bases outside the gene matches: 8. CDR3 length: 16 amino acids. The CDR3 region is CASSPQGQRPTGELFF. As DNA, the CDR3 is TGTGCCAGCTCACCCCAGGGACAGCGACCCACCGGGGAGCTGTTTTTT.

This clonotype has ten or more counts. V gene TRBV7-9 combines with J gene TRBJ2-5, with D uncertain. CDR3 length: 13 residues. Germline V gene lookup returns CDR1 SEHNR and CDR2 FQNEAQ (reference sequence). Trimming took 2 bases from V and 2 from J, leaving 6 bases between them. CDR3 region: CASSLIEQETQYF. The CDR3, as DNA: TGTGCCAGCAGCTTAATAGAACAAGAGACCCAGTACTTC.